The 27 T cell receptor beta chains below come from one sample, sequenced in a study of blood T cell repertoires in COVID-19. Some clones are missing from TCRdb's copy, which holds only in-frame ones; the method was immunoSEQ multiplex PCR. The table lists 200,000 to 250,000 clones, more than 80% of them singletons. The material sequenced was peripheral blood. The source of these receptors is a man aged 30-40 years who had recovered from COVID-19.

V and J are TRBV20-1 and TRBJ1-1, with D uncertain. This CDR3 has 14 residues. Germline V gene data show CDR1 as DFQATT and CDR2 as SNEGSKA (reference sequence). The ends were cut back, 3 bases at V and 0 bases at J, with 11 bases in the middle. The DNA for the CDR3 is TGCAGTGCTAGTTCAGTTTACATGAACACTGAAGCTTTCTTT. Translation: CSASSVYMNTEAFF.

The chain carries TRBV20-1 and TRBJ2-7; possibly TRBD2 for D (6 bases). The germline gives CDR1 DFQATT, CDR2 SNEGSKA (reference sequence). There are 14 residues in the CDR3. Trimming took off 3 bases at V and 4 bases at J, with 16 bases between the two ends. As DNA, the CDR3 is TGCAGTGCTAGTAAAAACCGGGGGAATTACGAGCAGTACTTC. Protein: CSASKNRGNYEQYF.

V usage is TRBV18 and J usage is TRBJ1-1; a possible D gene is TRBD1 (6 bases). Germline values: CDR1 KGHSH, CDR2 LQKENI. Between the trimmed V and J ends, which lost 8 bases and 2 bases, there was a span of 12 bases. The CDR3 has 13 residues. The CDR3 nucleotides read TGTGCCAGCGAACCGGACAGTAACACTGAAGCTTTCTTT. Translating gives CASEPDSNTEAFF.

The V and J genes are TRBV5-1 and TRBJ1-1; D perhaps matches TRBD1 (6 bases). The germline V and J ends were trimmed by 4 bases and 1 base, with 8 bases remaining between them. The CDR3 spans 13 residues. CDR1 is SGHRS and CDR2 is YFSETQ in the germline V gene. CDR3 bases: TGCGCCAGCAGCACACAGGGGAACACTGAAGCTTTCTTT. Encoded protein: CASSTQGNTEAFF.

The rearrangement links TRBV7-9 to TRBJ2-1, with a possible D match to TRBD2 (5 bases). Germline CDR1 is SEHNR and CDR2 is FQNEAQ (reference sequence). The CDR3 is 15 amino acids. With 1 base removed from V and 2 bases from J, the gap between germline ends came to 9 bases. CDR3 sequence: CASSLGSGTYNEQFF. DNA of the CDR3: TGTGCCAGCAGCTTAGGAAGCGGAACCTACAATGAGCAGTTCTTC.

The chain joins TRBV3-1 (or the pseudogene TRBV3-2) to TRBJ1-1; D is unresolved. The CDR3 loop spans 12 amino acids. From germline, CDR1 is LGHDT and CDR2 YNNKEL (reference sequence). Trimming removed 4 bases at V and 4 bases at J, with 7 bases between. CDR3 in DNA: TGTGCCAGCAGCCGGCCAAGCACTGAAGCTTTCTTT. It encodes CASSRPSTEAFF.

This clone was seen many times. The gene calls are TRBV2 and TRBJ1-2; 11 bases map to TRBD1. The CDR3 loop spans 15 amino acids. Germline loops: CDR1 SNHLY, CDR2 FYNNEI. Trimming cost V 5 bases and J 7 bases; bases outside gene matches: 9. CDR3 residues: CASSSRDRGFGGYTF. The DNA for the CDR3 is TGTGCCAGCAGTAGCCGGGACAGGGGGTTTGGTGGCTACACCTTC.

The gene calls are TRBV13 and TRBJ2-3, with 11 positions matching TRBD2. V was clipped by 5 bases and J by 6 bases; unmatched bases: 10. The CDR3 covers 16 residues. Germline CDR1 reads PRHDT; CDR2 reads FYEKMQ (reference sequence). The CDR3, as DNA: TGTGCCAGCAGCGCCATTAGCGGGGGGGCTTTGGATACGCAGTATTTT. Protein sequence: CASSAISGGALDTQYF. Full variable domain (missing parts from reference TRBV13 and TRBJ2-3): AAGVIQSPRHLIKEKRETATLKCYPIPRHDTVYWYQQGPGQDPQFLISFYEKMQSDKGSIPDRFSAQQFSDYHSELNMSSLELGDSALYFCASSAISGGALDTQYFGPGTRLTVL.

This chain uses TRBV19 with TRBJ2-5; D is undetermined. Trimming left V 5 bases short and J 7 bases short, with 17 bases between. CDR3 size: 14 residues. Germline CDR1 reads LNHDA; CDR2 reads SQIVND (reference sequence). The CDR3 DNA reads TGTGCCAGTAGTTTGTCAGATTTAAGAGGGACCCAGTACTTC. Translated, it gives CASSLSDLRGTQYF.

This chain uses TRBV19 with TRBJ1-2; the D is unclear. V was pared by 4 bases and J by 8 bases, with 8 bases between. Germline CDR1 LNHDA, CDR2 SQIVND (reference sequence). The CDR3 length is 11 residues. The CDR3 protein is CASSTYRGYTF. Written as DNA, the CDR3 is TGTGCCAGTAGTACGTACCGGGGCTACACCTTC.

V and J are TRBV12-3 or TRBV12-4 and TRBJ2-5; no reliable D call. V was pared by 1 base and J by 5 bases, with 8 bases between. The CDR3 is 13 residues long. The CDR3 nucleotides read TGTGCCAGCAGTTTAGGGCAATCGGAGACCCAGTACTTC. It is translated as CASSLGQSETQYF.

This clone was detected once. J is TRBJ2-2 and V is TRBV10-3; D uncertain. Germline CDR1 is ENHRY and CDR2 is SYGVKD. The CDR3 is 14 residues long. V lost 3 bases, J lost 7 bases, and 12 bases lay in between. DNA for the CDR3: TGTGCCATCAGTGAACGGCCCGGCGGCGGGGAGCTGTTTTTT. Protein sequence: CAISERPGGGELFF.

This clone has a handful of counts. The V gene is TRBV5-4, the J gene TRBJ1-2; D might be TRBD1 (5 bases). Per the germline V gene, CDR1 is SGHNT and CDR2 is YYREEE (reference sequence). The CDR3 contains 14 residues. The ends were cut back, 3 bases at V and 8 bases at J, with 17 bases in the middle. CDR3 nucleotides: TGTGCCAGCAGCTCACCTGTGCAGGGAGGAGGCTACACCTTC. It encodes CASSSPVQGGGYTF.

This clone was observed once. The V gene is TRBV5-1, the J gene TRBJ1-1, with TRBD1 identical over 8 bases. Germline V gene data show CDR1 as SGHRS and CDR2 as YFSETQ. The ends lost 4 bases at V and 5 bases at J; junction bases unmatched: 7. The CDR3 sequence is 14 residues long. The CDR3 region is CASSLQDRETEAFF. CDR3 DNA: TGCGCCAGCAGCCTCCAGGACAGGGAAACTGAAGCTTTCTTT.

The J gene is TRBJ1-1, the V gene TRBV10-1, with D maybe TRBD1 (5 bases). Germline assignment: CDR1 WNHNN and CDR2 SYGVQD (reference sequence). The ends were cut back, 0 bases at V and 1 base at J, with 15 bases in the middle. The CDR3 is 17 residues long. CDR3: CASSESLGRQGNTEAFF. The CDR3 bases are TGCGCCAGCAGTGAGTCTTTAGGCCGGCAGGGGAACACTGAAGCTTTCTTT.

This chain links TRBV12-5 with TRBJ2-3, with TRBD1 as a possible D gene (6 bases). V was clipped by 7 bases and J by 1 base, with 15 bases between them. The CDR3 totals 15 residues. Germline CDR1 LGHNT, CDR2 FRNRAP. Here the CDR3 DNA reads TGTGCTAGTGCCATCGGGACACCTGGCACAGATACGCAGTATTTT. Amino acid sequence: CASAIGTPGTDTQYF.

The CDR3 spells CASSSRPNPRNTDTQYF. Here the CDR3 DNA reads TGCGCCAGCAGCTCGCGACCGAACCCGAGGAACACAGATACGCAGTATTTT. The chain uses TRBV5-1 and TRBJ2-3; D uncertain. Per the germline V gene, CDR1 is SGHRS and CDR2 is YFSETQ. V lost 3 bases and J lost 2, with 19 bases in between. The CDR3 has 17 amino acids.

This chain links TRBV19 with TRBJ2-7; D possibly corresponds to TRBD1 (6 bases). CDR3 size: 18 residues. Trimming removed 2 bases at V and 2 bases at J, with 22 bases between. Germline V lookup: CDR1 LNHDA, CDR2 SQIVND (reference sequence). The CDR3 loop reads CASSIPPRGRGPPYEQYF. CDR3 DNA: TGTGCCAGTAGTATACCCCCCAGGGGCAGGGGACCTCCCTACGAGCAGTACTTC.

This clone appeared a few times. V usage is TRBV9 and J usage is TRBJ2-3; no definite D call. The CDR3 covers 15 residues. Germline values: CDR1 SGDLS, CDR2 YYNGEE. The V end lost 0 bases, the J end lost 0 bases, and 8 bases lay between the germline ends. This CDR3 is CASSVGGSSTDTQYF. The CDR3 DNA follows: TGTGCCAGCAGCGTAGGCGGATCTAGCACAGATACGCAGTATTTT.

This chain connects TRBV29-1 to TRBJ1-2, with a possible D match to TRBD1 (6 bases). V was clipped by 6 bases and J by 4 bases, with 12 bases between them. This CDR3 has 12 residues. CDR1 SQVTM and CDR2 ANQGSEA come from the germline V gene. This CDR3 is CSVDSQGYGYTF. Written as DNA, the CDR3 is TGCAGCGTCGACTCACAGGGCTATGGCTACACCTTC.

CDR3 nucleotides: TGCGCCAGCAGCTCAAAGACAGATATGAACACTGAAGCTTTCTTT. This encodes CASSSKTDMNTEAFF. The rearrangement joins TRBV5-1 to TRBJ1-1, with D maybe TRBD1 (5 bases). Trimming took off 3 bases at V and 0 bases at J, with 12 bases between the two ends. The germline gives CDR1 SGHRS, CDR2 YFSETQ. The CDR3 runs to 15 residues.

This clone was recorded only once. The genes are TRBV4-1 and TRBJ1-4; no firm D call. The CDR3 consists of 19 residues. V was shortened by 0 bases and J by 1 base, with 18 bases between the two germline ends. Germline V gene data show CDR1 as MGHRA and CDR2 as YSYEKL. The CDR3 region has the DNA TGCGCCAGCAGCCAAGATGACCCAGCGATTCTGGAAACTAATGAAAAACTGTTTTTT. It encodes CASSQDDPAILETNEKLFF.

The V call is TRBV15, the J call TRBJ2-3; 8 bases map to TRBD2. This CDR3 comprises 19 residues. Germline values: CDR1 LNHNV, CDR2 YYDKDF (reference sequence). J lost 1 base, V lost 0 bases, and 12 bases had no gene match. CDR3 coding DNA: TGTGCCACCAGCAGAGACCCACCGGGGGGGATCGGGCGCACAGATACGCAGTATTTT. It is translated as CATSRDPPGGIGRTDTQYF.

CDR3 coding DNA: TGTGCCAGCAGATGGACCAAGGGAGCGGGGCCCTACAATGAGCAGTTCTTC. It yields the protein CASRWTKGAGPYNEQFF. This chain uses TRBV5-4 with TRBJ2-1; TRBD2 matches at 7 bases. The CDR3 is made up of 17 amino acids. Germline CDR1 and CDR2: SGHNT and YYREEE (reference sequence). Trimming cost V 5 bases and J 2 bases; bases outside gene matches: 13. The complete variable domain, with remaining parts taken from reference TRBV5-4 and TRBJ2-1, reads ETGVTQSPTHLIKTRGQQVTLRCSSQSGHNTVSWYQQALGQGPQFIFQYYREEENGRGNFPPRFSGLQFPNYSSELNVNALELDDSALYLCASRWTKGAGPYNEQFFGPGTRLTVL.

The chain employs TRBV19 and TRBJ1-5, with D possibly TRBD1 on 5 matching bases. This CDR3 has 15 amino acids. V shed 1 base and J shed 9 bases, with 16 bases lying between them. Germline V gene data show CDR1 as LNHDA and CDR2 as SQIVND (reference sequence). DNA for the CDR3: TGTGCCAGTAGTATAGGGGGGGACCTCCGGTGGCCCCAGCATTTT. It translates to CASSIGGDLRWPQHF. The complete variable domain, with remaining parts taken from reference TRBV19 and TRBJ1-5, reads DGGITQSPKYLFRKEGQNVTLSCEQNLNHDAMYWYRQDPGQGLRLIYYSQIVNDFQKGDIAEGYSVSREKKESFPLTVTSAQKNPTAFYLCASSIGGDLRWPQHFGDGTRLSIL.

The chain uses TRBV10-3 and TRBJ1-4; D is uncertain. This CDR3 spans 13 amino acids. The germline CDR1 and CDR2 sequences are ENHRY and SYGVKD. V was cut by 6 bases and J by 4 bases, with 9 bases left in between. DNA for the CDR3: TGTGCCATCAGGGAGGAGGGTAATGAAAAACTGTTTTTT. Translated, it gives CAIREEGNEKLFF.

The V call is TRBV9, the J call TRBJ1-5; unclear D gene. This CDR3 has 15 amino acids. Germline V lookup: CDR1 SGDLS, CDR2 YYNGEE. V dropped 4 bases and J dropped 3 bases, with 14 bases sitting between them. For the CDR3, the DNA is TGTGCCAGCAGCTTGGAGGGTACTAACAATCAGCCCCAGCATTTT. Amino acid sequence: CASSLEGTNNQPQHF.